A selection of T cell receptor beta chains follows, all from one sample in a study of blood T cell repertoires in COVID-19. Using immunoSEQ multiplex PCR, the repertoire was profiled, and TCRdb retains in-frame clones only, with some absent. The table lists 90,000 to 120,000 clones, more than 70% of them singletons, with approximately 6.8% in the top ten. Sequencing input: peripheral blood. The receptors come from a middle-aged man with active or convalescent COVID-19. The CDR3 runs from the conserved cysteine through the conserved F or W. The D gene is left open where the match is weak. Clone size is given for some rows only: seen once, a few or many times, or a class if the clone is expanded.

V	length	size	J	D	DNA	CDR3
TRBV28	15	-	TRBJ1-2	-	TGTGCCAGCATCAGCGACTGGGGGGGTAGCTATGGCTACACCTTC	CASISDWGGSYGYTF
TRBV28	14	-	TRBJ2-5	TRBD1	TGTGCCAGCAGTTTCAGGGGGCAGCAAGAGACCCAGTACTTC	CASSFRGQQETQYF
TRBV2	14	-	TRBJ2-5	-	TGTGCCAGTGGCGGCTCCGGGGGGCTCGAGACCCAGTACTTC	CASGGSGGLETQYF
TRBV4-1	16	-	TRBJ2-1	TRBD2	TGCGCCAGCAGCCAGATACTAGCGGGCGGTCACAATGAGCAGTTCTTC	CASSQILAGGHNEQFF
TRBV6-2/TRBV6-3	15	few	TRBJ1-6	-	TGTGCCAGCAGTCCGGACAGCTTCTATAATTCACCCCTCCACTTT	CASSPDSFYNSPLHF
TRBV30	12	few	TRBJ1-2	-	TGTGCCTGGAGTCCGACAGCTCGGGGCTACACCTTC	CAWSPTARGYTF
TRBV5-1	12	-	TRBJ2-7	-	TGCGCCAGCAGCTCAGACTCCTACGAGCAGTACTTC	CASSSDSYEQYF
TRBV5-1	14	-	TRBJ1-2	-	TGCGCCAGCAGCTCCGGGGTTCAGGACTATGGCTACACCTTC	CASSSGVQDYGYTF
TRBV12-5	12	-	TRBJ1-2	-	TGTGCTAGTGGGGCGGGGGCTGGTGGCTACACCTTC	CASGAGAGGYTF
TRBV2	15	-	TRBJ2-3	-	TGTGCCAGCAGTGAAGACAGGGCATTCACAGATACGCAGTATTTT	CASSEDRAFTDTQYF
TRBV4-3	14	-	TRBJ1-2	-	TGCGCCAGCAGCCATTCCCCGGCAGGGTATGGCTACACCTTC	CASSHSPAGYGYTF
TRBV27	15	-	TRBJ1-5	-	TGTGCCAGCAGTCCCTATCTAGGAAACAATCAGCCCCAGCATTTT	CASSPYLGNNQPQHF
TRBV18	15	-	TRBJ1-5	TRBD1	TGTGCCAGCTCACCCCCGGACAGGACTAATCAGCCCCAGCATTTT	CASSPPDRTNQPQHF
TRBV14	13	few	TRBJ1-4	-	TGTGCCAGCAGCCGGGCGTTCGGTGAAAAACTGTTTTTT	CASSRAFGEKLFF
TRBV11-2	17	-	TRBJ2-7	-	TGTGCCAGCAGCTTCTCCCTAGCGCCTAGGGAGTCCTACGAGCAGTACTTC	CASSFSLAPRESYEQYF